A single sample gave rise to the 26 T cell receptor beta chains below, sequenced in a study of T-cell reconstitution after alpha-beta-depleted transplantation in children. General study results and limits: Reportedly, only several hundred clones from non-depleted graft cells drove alpha-beta T-cell counts at about two months.

Researchers prepared the TCRbeta library using unique molecular identifiers, the study reports. TCRdb ran MiXCR on the PCR reads and lists one entry per CDR3 protein. The sample consists of 25,000 to 35,000 distinct CDR3 sequences, around 7% of them appearing once. The antigens these receptors bind are not known. The material sequenced was peripheral blood, taken 60 days after TCRalphabeta/CD19-depleted stem cell transplant. The receptor set was obtained from a child younger than two who had a stem cell transplant for acute myeloid leukemia, so the T cells may come from the graft donor.

In its sample, this clonotype was seen a few times. The chain recombines TRBV7-3 with TRBJ2-5, with 7 bases matching TRBD2. V shed 6 bases, J shed 4 bases, and the junction held 17 bases outside the gene matches. Germline V gives CDR1 SGHTA, CDR2 FQGTGA. This CDR3 has 17 residues. This CDR3 is CASSPGVGGPLGETQYF. In DNA, the CDR3 is TGTGCCAGCAGTCCGGGAGTGGGAGGGCCACTAGGAGAGACCCAGTACTTC.

This clonotype was seen at least ten times. The V call is TRBV7-7, the J call TRBJ2-1; D is perhaps TRBD1 (6 bases). CDR1 SSHAT and CDR2 FNYEAQ come from the germline V gene (reference sequence). This CDR3 has 14 amino acids. Trimming pared 1 base from V and 5 bases from J, leaving 9 bases between. DNA of the CDR3: TGTGCCAGCAGCTTAGTTGAGGGGGACAATGAGCAGTTCTTC. It encodes CASSLVEGDNEQFF.

The rearrangement uses TRBV12-3 or TRBV12-4 and TRBJ1-2, with D possibly TRBD1 on 6 matching bases. The length of the CDR3 is 16 residues. CDR3 sequence: CTFCLGGAGYNYGYTF. CDR3 nucleotides: TGTACCTTCTGTTTAGGGGGGGCAGGGTATAACTATGGCTACACCTTC.

This clonotype was observed at least ten times. The rearrangement uses TRBV9 and TRBJ2-1; 7 bases map to TRBD2. The V gene end was trimmed by 3 bases and the J gene end by 7 bases; junction bases not matched to a gene: 10. The CDR3 is made up of 15 amino acids. Germline CDR1 reads SGDLS; CDR2 reads YYNGEE. The CDR3 sequence is CASSARGRALNEQFF. CDR3 bases: TGTGCCAGCAGCGCCCGGGGGAGGGCCCTAAATGAGCAGTTCTTC. The full variable domain, with the rest looked up from reference TRBV9 and TRBJ2-1, is DSGVTQTPKHLITATGQRVTLRCSPRSGDLSVYWYQQSLDQGLQFLIQYYNGEERAKGNILERFSAQQFPDLHSELNLSSLELGDSALYFCASSARGRALNEQFFGPGTRLTVL.

This CDR3 is CASSQPGTSSSYNEQFF. CDR3 bases: TGTGCCAGTAGTCAGCCCGGGACATCGAGCTCCTACAATGAGCAGTTCTTC. The chain uses TRBV19 and TRBJ2-1; TRBD1 might be the D (6 bases). V was clipped by 5 bases and J by 0 bases, with 17 bases between them. This CDR3 has 17 residues. From germline, CDR1 is LNHDA and CDR2 SQIVND (reference sequence).

This clonotype was detected ten times or more. V usage is TRBV5-1 and J usage is TRBJ2-7; no reliable D call. V was pared by 1 base and J by 1 base, with 15 bases between. Germline V CDR1 and CDR2: SGHRS, YFSETQ. The CDR3 is 16 residues long. The DNA for the CDR3 is TGCGCCAGCAGCTTGTACCAGGTCGATACGTCCTACGAGCAGTACTTC. Its translation is CASSLYQVDTSYEQYF.

This clonotype occurred many times. The V gene is TRBV4-3, the J gene TRBJ1-6; D is unclear. CDR1 is LGHNA and CDR2 is YSLEER in the germline V gene. This CDR3 comprises 16 residues. Trimming shortened V by 1 base and J by 8 bases, and 15 bases separated the two germline ends. The CDR3 loop is CASSQVLGDLYSPLHF. DNA of the CDR3: TGCGCCAGCAGCCAAGTCTTAGGAGATCTATATTCACCCCTCCACTTT.

This clonotype showed up many times. The rearrangement joins TRBV4-1 to TRBJ2-3; 7 bases fit TRBD2. V lost 4 bases and J lost 0; bases outside the gene matches: 4. Germline CDR1 and CDR2: MGHRA and YSYEKL. The CDR3 is 15 residues long. Here the CDR3 reads CASSREGRSTDTQYF. CDR3 DNA sequence: TGCGCCAGCAGCCGGGAGGGGCGAAGCACAGATACGCAGTATTTT.

The rearrangement uses TRBV29-1 and TRBJ2-1; 9 nucleotides align to TRBD1. The CDR3 runs to 14 residues. J gave up 3 bases and V 5 bases, and 5 bases lay outside the gene matches. CDR1 and CDR2 (germline): SQVTM, ANQGSEA. The chain's CDR3 is CSVPGQGFYNEQFF. In DNA, the CDR3 is TGCAGCGTTCCGGGACAGGGTTTCTACAATGAGCAGTTCTTC.

This clonotype has ten or more counts. The gene calls are TRBV29-1 and TRBJ2-4; weak D call: TRBD2 (6 bases). There are 11 residues in the CDR3. The germline V gene has CDR1 SQVTM and CDR2 ANQGSEA. V was pared by 0 bases and J by 9 bases, with 6 bases between. The DNA for the CDR3 is TGCAGCGTTGAAGAGGAGGGCATTCAGTACTTC. This codes for CSVEEEGIQYF.

In this sample, this clonotype turned up many times. The rearrangement uses TRBV4-3 and TRBJ2-7, with TRBD1 matching 9 bases. Germline CDR1 and CDR2: LGHNA and YSLEER. V lost 3 bases, J lost 2 bases, and 5 bases stayed unmatched. The CDR3 consists of 15 residues. In DNA, the CDR3 is TGCGCCAGCAGCCACCCGGGACAGGGAACCTACGAGCAGTACTTC. Its translation is CASSHPGQGTYEQYF.

Ten or more counts support this clonotype. The chain employs TRBV13 and TRBJ2-3; tentatively, D is TRBD1 or TRBD2 (5 bases each). V was cut by 4 bases and J by 6 bases, with 8 bases left in between. The CDR3 contains 12 residues. Germline V CDR1 and CDR2: PRHDT, FYEKMQ (reference sequence). The chain's CDR3 is CASSSEGDTQYF. CDR3 bases: TGTGCCAGCAGCTCCGAGGGGGATACGCAGTATTTT.

The chain uses TRBV4-2 and TRBJ2-7; D is unresolved. V lost 5 bases and J lost 2, with 10 bases in between. Germline V lookup: CDR1 LGHNA, CDR2 YNFKEQ. This CDR3 spans 13 amino acids. CDR3 residues: CASSAHNPYEQYF. The DNA of the CDR3 is TGTGCCAGCAGCGCTCATAATCCCTACGAGCAGTACTTC.

This rearrangement joins TRBV7-8 to TRBJ2-3; possibly TRBD2 for D (5 bases). V was pared by 5 bases and J by 0 bases, with 21 bases between. This CDR3 has 18 amino acids. Looked up from germline, CDR1 is SGHVS and CDR2 is FQNEAQ. The CDR3 spells CASSGSYRAGLSTDTQYF. In DNA, the CDR3 is TGTGCCAGCAGCGGGTCGTATAGGGCGGGCCTAAGCACAGATACGCAGTATTTT.

The V call is TRBV27, the J call TRBJ2-1; the match to TRBD1 covers 10 bases. The V gene end was trimmed by 6 bases and the J gene end by 2 bases; junction bases not matched to a gene: 7. CDR3 length: 16 residues. CDR1 is MNHEY and CDR2 is SMNVEV in the germline V gene (reference sequence). CDR3 region: CASSYGGTGAYNEQFF. The CDR3 region has the DNA TGTGCCAGCAGCTATGGGGGGACAGGGGCCTACAATGAGCAGTTCTTC.

This clonotype was counted ten times or more. The chain couples TRBV20-1 to TRBJ1-1; a weak D match, TRBD1 (5 bases). Germline V CDR1 and CDR2: DFQATT, SNEGSKA (reference sequence). V was trimmed by 1 base and J by 6 bases, leaving 18 bases between them. This CDR3 region has 15 residues. The chain's CDR3 is CSARVGTWVMAEAFF. In DNA form, the CDR3 reads TGCAGTGCTAGAGTCGGGACCTGGGTTATGGCTGAAGCTTTCTTT.

This clonotype has a count of ten or more. The CDR3 nucleotides read TGTGCCAGCAGCTTAGCGGCAGGGGGGAACACTGAAGCTTTCTTT. Translation gives CASSLAAGGNTEAFF. This chain uses TRBV7-9 with TRBJ1-1, with 7 bases aligning to TRBD1. V was clipped by 0 bases and J by 1 base; unmatched bases: 2. The V gene's germline CDR1 is SEHNR and CDR2 FQNEAQ (reference sequence). The length of the CDR3 is 15 residues.

In its sample, this clonotype was seen many times. This chain uses TRBV12-3 or TRBV12-4 with TRBJ1-2; D is possibly TRBD1 (6 bases). Trimming removed 6 bases from V and 6 bases from J, with 20 bases in between. The length of the CDR3 is 15 residues. For the CDR3, the DNA is TGTGCCAGCAGCCCCATGCCCGGGACACACCATGGCTACACCTTC. As protein: CASSPMPGTHHGYTF.

This clonotype has a count of ten or more. This chain connects TRBV4-2 to TRBJ2-5; 9 positions agree with TRBD2. CDR3 length equals 15 residues. V trimming: 0 bases; J trimming: 9 bases; junction bases outside the gene matches: 8. Germline assignment: CDR1 LGHNA and CDR2 YNFKEQ. In DNA, the CDR3 is TGTGCCAGCAGCCAAGAGTTTAGCGGGAGTTGGTCCCAGTACTTC. This gives the protein CASSQEFSGSWSQYF.

There are many counts of this clonotype. The gene calls are TRBV4-1 and TRBJ2-1; 8 bases are shared with TRBD2. Germline V lookup: CDR1 MGHRA, CDR2 YSYEKL. This CDR3 contains 16 residues. With V trimmed by 5 bases and J by 0 bases, 6 bases remained unmatched. The chain's CDR3 is CASSDIAGISYNEQFF. The CDR3 bases are TGCGCCAGCAGCGACATAGCGGGAATCTCCTACAATGAGCAGTTCTTC.

This clonotype was detected ten times or more. The chain is built from TRBV2 and TRBJ2-2, with D hard to call. There are 13 residues in the CDR3. The germline V gene has CDR1 SNHLY and CDR2 FYNNEI. The V and J ends lost 0 bases and 5 bases respectively, with 4 bases between them. The CDR3 region has the DNA TGTGCCAGCAGTGAAGCCTGGACCGGGGAGCTGTTTTTT. This sequence encodes CASSEAWTGELFF.

This clonotype appeared many times. The chain recombines TRBV2 with TRBJ2-1, with 7 bases that match TRBD2. Germline CDR1 and CDR2: SNHLY and FYNNEI. This CDR3 contains 13 residues. Trimming at V came to 8 bases and at J to 9 bases, leaving 10 bases not matched to a gene. CDR3 sequence reads: CASAIQRDGEQFF. The CDR3 region has the DNA TGTGCCAGCGCAATCCAGCGGGACGGTGAGCAGTTCTTC.

This clonotype has a count of ten or more. The rearrangement uses TRBV7-9 and TRBJ1-5; tentatively, D is TRBD1 (6 bases). This CDR3 region has 14 residues. Trimming removed 5 bases at V and 2 bases at J, with 10 bases between. Germline V gene sequence: CDR1 SEHNR, CDR2 FQNEAQ (reference sequence). The CDR3 coding sequence is TGTGCCAGCAGCCCGACAGGTCGCAATCAGCCCCAGCATTTT. Its translation: CASSPTGRNQPQHF.

This clonotype was observed at least ten times. The J gene is TRBJ2-4, the V gene TRBV5-1; no definite D call. V was trimmed by 0 bases and J by 8 bases, leaving 6 bases between them. CDR1 and CDR2 (germline): SGHRS, YFSETQ. The CDR3 sequence is 12 residues long. CDR3 in DNA: TGCGCCAGCAGCTTGGAGGGCTACATTCAGTACTTC. This sequence encodes CASSLEGYIQYF.

This clonotype was detected ten times or more. The chain employs TRBV7-9 and TRBJ1-2; 7 bases fit TRBD1. CDR3 size: 15 residues. Per the germline V gene, CDR1 is SEHNR and CDR2 is FQNEAQ (reference sequence). V was clipped by 9 bases and J by 8 bases; unmatched bases: 18. The DNA for the CDR3 is TGTGCCAGTCTTAGATTGGACAGGCCCTTAGGGGGCTACACCTTC. Its protein is CASLRLDRPLGGYTF.

In its sample, this clonotype was seen many times. V is TRBV6-5 and J is TRBJ1-4; tentative D call: TRBD1 (5 bases). The ends were cut back, 8 bases at V and 1 base at J, with 11 bases in the middle. Germline V gene data show CDR1 as MNHEY and CDR2 as SVGAGI. The CDR3 runs to 14 residues. The CDR3 DNA follows: TGTGCCAGCGGATCAGGACAAACTAATGAAAAACTGTTTTTT. It codes for CASGSGQTNEKLFF.